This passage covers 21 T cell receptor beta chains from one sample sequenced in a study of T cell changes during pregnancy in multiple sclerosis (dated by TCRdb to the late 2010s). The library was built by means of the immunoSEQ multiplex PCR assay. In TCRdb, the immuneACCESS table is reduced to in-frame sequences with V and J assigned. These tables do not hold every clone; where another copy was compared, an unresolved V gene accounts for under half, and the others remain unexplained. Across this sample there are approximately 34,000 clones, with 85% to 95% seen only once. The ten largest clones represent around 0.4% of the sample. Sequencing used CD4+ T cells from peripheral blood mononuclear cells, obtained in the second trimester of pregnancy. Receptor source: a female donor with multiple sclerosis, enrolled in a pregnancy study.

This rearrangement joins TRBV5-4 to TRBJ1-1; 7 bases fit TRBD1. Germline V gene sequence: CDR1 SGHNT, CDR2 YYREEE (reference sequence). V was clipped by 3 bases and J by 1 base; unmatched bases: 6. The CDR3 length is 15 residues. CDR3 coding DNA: TGTGCCAGCAGCTACTCACAGGGGACGAACACTGAAGCTTTCTTT. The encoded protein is CASSYSQGTNTEAFF.

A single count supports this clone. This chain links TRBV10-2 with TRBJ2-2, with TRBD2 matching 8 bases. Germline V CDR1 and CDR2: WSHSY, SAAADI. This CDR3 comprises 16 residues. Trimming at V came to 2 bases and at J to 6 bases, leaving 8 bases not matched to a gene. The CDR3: CASSETGLAKSGELFF. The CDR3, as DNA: TGCGCCAGCAGTGAGACTGGACTAGCAAAGTCCGGGGAGCTGTTTTTT.

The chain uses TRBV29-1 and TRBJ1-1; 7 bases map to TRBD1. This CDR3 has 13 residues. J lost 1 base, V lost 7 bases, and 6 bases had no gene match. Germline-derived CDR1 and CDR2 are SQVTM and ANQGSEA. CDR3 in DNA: TGCAGCGCTATACAGGGGTGGAACACTGAAGCTTTCTTT. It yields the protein CSAIQGWNTEAFF.

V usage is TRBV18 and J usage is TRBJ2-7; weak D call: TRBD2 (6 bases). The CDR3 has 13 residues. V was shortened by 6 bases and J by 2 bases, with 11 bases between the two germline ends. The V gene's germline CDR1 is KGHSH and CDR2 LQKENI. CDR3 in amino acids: CASSTSSAYEQYF. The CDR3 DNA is TGTGCCAGCTCTACTAGCAGCGCCTACGAGCAGTACTTC.

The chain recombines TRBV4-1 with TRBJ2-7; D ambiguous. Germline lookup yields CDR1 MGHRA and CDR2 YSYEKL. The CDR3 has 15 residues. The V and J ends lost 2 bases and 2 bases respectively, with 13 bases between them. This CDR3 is CASSQTGSGAYEQYF. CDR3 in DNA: TGCGCCAGCAGCCAAACCGGATCGGGTGCCTACGAGCAGTACTTC.

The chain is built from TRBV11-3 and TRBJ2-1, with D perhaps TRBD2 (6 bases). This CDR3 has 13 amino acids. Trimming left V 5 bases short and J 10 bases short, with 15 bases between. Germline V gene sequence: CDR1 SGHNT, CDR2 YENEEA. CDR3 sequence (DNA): TGTGCCAGCAGCCCACGCTCTAGCGCGGAGCAGTTCTTC. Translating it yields CASSPRSSAEQFF.

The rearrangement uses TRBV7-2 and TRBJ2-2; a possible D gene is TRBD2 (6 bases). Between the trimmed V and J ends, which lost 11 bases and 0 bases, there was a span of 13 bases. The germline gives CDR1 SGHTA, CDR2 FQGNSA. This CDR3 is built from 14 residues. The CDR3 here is CASRGGPNTGELFF. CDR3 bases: TGTGCCTCGCGGGGAGGACCGAACACCGGGGAGCTGTTTTTT.

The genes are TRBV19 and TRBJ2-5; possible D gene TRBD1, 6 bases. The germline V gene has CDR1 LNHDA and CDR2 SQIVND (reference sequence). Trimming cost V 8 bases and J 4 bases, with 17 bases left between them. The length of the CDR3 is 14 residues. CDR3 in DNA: TGTGCCAGTCGACAGCGTGGGGGCGGAGAGACCCAGTACTTC. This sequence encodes CASRQRGGGETQYF. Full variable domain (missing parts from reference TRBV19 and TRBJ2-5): DGGITQSPKYLFRKEGQNVTLSCEQNLNHDAMYWYRQDPGQGLRLIYYSQIVNDFQKGDIAEGYSVSREKKESFPLTVTSAQKNPTAFYLCASRQRGGGETQYFGPGTRLLVL.

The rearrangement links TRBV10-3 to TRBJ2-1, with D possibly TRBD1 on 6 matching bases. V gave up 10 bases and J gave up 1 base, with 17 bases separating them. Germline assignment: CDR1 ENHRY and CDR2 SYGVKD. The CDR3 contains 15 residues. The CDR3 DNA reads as TGTGCCACCCGGGGCGCTCAGGGGTCCTACAATGAGCAGTTCTTC. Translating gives CATRGAQGSYNEQFF.

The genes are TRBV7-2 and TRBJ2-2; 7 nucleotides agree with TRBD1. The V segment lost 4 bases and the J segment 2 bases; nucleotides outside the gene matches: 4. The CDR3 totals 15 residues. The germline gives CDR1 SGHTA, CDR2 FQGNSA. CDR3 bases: TGTGCCAGCAGCTCCCGGACAGGAAACACCGGGGAGCTGTTTTTT. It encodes CASSSRTGNTGELFF.

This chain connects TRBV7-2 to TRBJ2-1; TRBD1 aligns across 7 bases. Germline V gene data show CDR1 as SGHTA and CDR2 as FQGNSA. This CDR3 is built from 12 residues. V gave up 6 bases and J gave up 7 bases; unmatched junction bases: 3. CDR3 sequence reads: CASSRGLNEQFF. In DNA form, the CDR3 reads TGTGCCAGCAGTAGGGGGCTGAATGAGCAGTTCTTC.

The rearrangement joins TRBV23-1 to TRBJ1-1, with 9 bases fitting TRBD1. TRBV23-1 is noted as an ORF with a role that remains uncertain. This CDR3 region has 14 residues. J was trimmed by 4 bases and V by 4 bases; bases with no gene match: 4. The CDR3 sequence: CASSPGTGPTEAFF. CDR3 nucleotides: TGCGCCAGCAGTCCCGGGACAGGGCCCACTGAAGCTTTCTTT.

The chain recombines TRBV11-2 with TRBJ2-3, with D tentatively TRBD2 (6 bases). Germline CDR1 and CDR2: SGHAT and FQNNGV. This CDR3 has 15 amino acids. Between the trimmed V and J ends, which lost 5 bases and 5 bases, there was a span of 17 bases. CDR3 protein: CASSPRDGRGDTQYF. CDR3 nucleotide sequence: TGTGCCAGCAGCCCCAGGGACGGGCGGGGAGATACGCAGTATTTT.

CDR3 in DNA: TGTGCCAGCAGTGGGTCGACAGGGGGCTTCTACAATGAGCAGTTCTTC. Its protein is CASSGSTGGFYNEQFF. The gene calls are TRBV6-1 and TRBJ2-1; 10 nucleotides align to TRBD1. V was pared by 4 bases and J by 3 bases, with 6 bases of the junction left unmatched. The V gene's germline CDR1 is MNHNS and CDR2 SASEGT. The CDR3 extends over 16 amino acids.

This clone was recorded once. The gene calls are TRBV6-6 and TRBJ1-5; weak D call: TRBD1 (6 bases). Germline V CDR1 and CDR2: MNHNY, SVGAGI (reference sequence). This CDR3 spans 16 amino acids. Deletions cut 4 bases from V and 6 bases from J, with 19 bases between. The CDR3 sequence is CASSSGWGQSSQPQHF. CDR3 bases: TGTGCCAGCAGTTCAGGGTGGGGGCAGAGCTCTCAGCCCCAGCATTTT.

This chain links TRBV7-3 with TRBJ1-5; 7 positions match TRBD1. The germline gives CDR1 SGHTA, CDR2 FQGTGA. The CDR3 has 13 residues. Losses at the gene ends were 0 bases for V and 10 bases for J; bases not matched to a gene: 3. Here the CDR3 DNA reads TGTGCCAGCAGCTTAACGCAGGGGGGTCCCCAGCATTTT. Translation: CASSLTQGGPQHF.

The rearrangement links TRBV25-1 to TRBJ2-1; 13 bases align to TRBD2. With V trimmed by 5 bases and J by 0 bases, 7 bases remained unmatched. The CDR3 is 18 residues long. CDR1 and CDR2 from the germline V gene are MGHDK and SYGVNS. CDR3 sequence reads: CASSLGTSGDSSYNEQFF. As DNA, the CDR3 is TGTGCCAGCAGTTTAGGGACTAGCGGGGATAGCTCCTACAATGAGCAGTTCTTC.

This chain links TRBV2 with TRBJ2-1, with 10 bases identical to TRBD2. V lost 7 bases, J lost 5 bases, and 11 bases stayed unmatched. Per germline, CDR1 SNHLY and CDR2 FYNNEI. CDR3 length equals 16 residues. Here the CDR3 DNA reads TGTGCCAGCAAAAGAGGGCTAGCGGGAGCGGACAATGAGCAGTTCTTC. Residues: CASKRGLAGADNEQFF.

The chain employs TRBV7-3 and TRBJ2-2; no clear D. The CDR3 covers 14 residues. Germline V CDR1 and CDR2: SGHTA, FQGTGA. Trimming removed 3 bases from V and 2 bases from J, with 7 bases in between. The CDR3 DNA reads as TGTGCCAGCAGCTTGGGCTTTAACACCGGGGAGCTGTTTTTT. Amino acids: CASSLGFNTGELFF.

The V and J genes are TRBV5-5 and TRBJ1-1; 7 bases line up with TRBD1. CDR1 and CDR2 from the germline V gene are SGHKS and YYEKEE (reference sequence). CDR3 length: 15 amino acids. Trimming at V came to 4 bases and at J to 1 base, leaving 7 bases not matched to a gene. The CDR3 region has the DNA TGTGCCAGCAGCCCACGGGACAGCTCGAACACTGAAGCTTTCTTT. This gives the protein CASSPRDSSNTEAFF.

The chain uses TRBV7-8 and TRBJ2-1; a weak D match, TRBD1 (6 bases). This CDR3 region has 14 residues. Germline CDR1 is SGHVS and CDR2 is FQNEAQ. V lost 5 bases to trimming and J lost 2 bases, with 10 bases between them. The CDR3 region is CASSTRTAYNEQFF. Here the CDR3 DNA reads TGTGCCAGCAGCACTCGGACAGCCTACAATGAGCAGTTCTTC.